This record looks at one TCR beta chain sequence and its context. Its antigen is still unknown. For each sample, template was roughly 640 ng of bulk tumor genomic DNA. Surgeons took several biopsies per primary tumor, spaced far apart, during surgery. Patients had untreated, newly diagnosed non-small cell lung cancer and underwent curative surgery. Each donor was a newly diagnosed non-small cell lung cancer patient undergoing surgery with curative intent. These data are taken from a study of immune heterogeneity within non-small cell lung tumors. Study results and limitations: Local T-cell clonality correlated moderately but significantly with local tumor mutational burden (R around 0.33). Between one patient and another, high-frequency T-cell receptor beta clonotypes were largely distinct.

Germline loops: CDR1 MDHEN, CDR2 SYDVKM. This CDR3 comprises 15 residues. Unmatched junction bases numbered 6, after V lost 2 bases and J lost 3 bases. Multiplex PCR amplified TCR beta CDR3 with 32 V and 13 J primers. TCRdb ran MiXCR on the multiplex PCR reads and lists one entry per CDR3 protein. The table has about 3,000 distinct CDR3 sequences, around 49% seen once. Sequencing used lung tumor tissue. This chain uses TRBV28 with TRBJ2-7, with 8 nucleotides matching TRBD1. The origin of this receptor is a man aged 65 to 85 with non-small cell lung cancer. The CDR3 DNA follows: TGTGCCAGCAGTTTACCCGGACAGGGAAACTACGAGCAGTACTTC. It is translated as CASSLPGQGNYEQYF.